The 20 T cell receptor beta chains reported below all come from one sample, sequenced in a study of T cell responses to AZD1222 COVID-19 vaccine. Profiled with immunoSEQ multiplex PCR; TCRdb holds only in-frame clones, not every one. The sample consists of 150,000 to 200,000 clones, about 91% of them appearing once. Sequenced here: peripheral blood, sampled 28 days after the second AZD1222 dose. The receptors stem from an adult who received the AZD1222 COVID-19 vaccine.

The rearrangement joins TRBV2 to TRBJ1-1; D is perhaps TRBD1 (6 bases). V was shortened by 6 bases and J by 5 bases, with 22 bases between the two germline ends. The CDR3 has 16 residues. Per germline, CDR1 SNHLY and CDR2 FYNNEI. For the CDR3, the DNA is TGTGCCAGCAGGACGGAGACAGGTTCCTTGGGGACTGAAGCTTTCTTT. This codes for CASRTETGSLGTEAFF.

DNA of the CDR3: TGTGCCAGCAGCTTGGTGCTGGGGTCCTATAATTCACCCCTCCACTTT. Translating it yields CASSLVLGSYNSPLHF. The rearrangement links TRBV5-6 to TRBJ1-6; D ambiguous. The germline V and J ends were trimmed by 0 bases and 1 base, with 8 bases remaining between them. There are 16 residues in the CDR3. The germline V gene has CDR1 SGHDT and CDR2 YYEEEE.

This clone was counted a single time. The gene calls are TRBV7-2 and TRBJ2-7; TRBD2 matches 10 bases. V shed 1 base, J shed 7 bases, and the junction held 10 bases outside the gene matches. The V gene's germline CDR1 is SGHTA and CDR2 FQGNSA. The CDR3 contains 16 residues. DNA for the CDR3: TGTGCCAGCAGCTTAGACGGGTTAGCGGGGGGTTGGGAGCAGTACTTC. Encoded protein: CASSLDGLAGGWEQYF.

The J gene is TRBJ2-5, the V gene TRBV7-2; 14 bases map to TRBD2. After removal of 6 bases from V and 7 bases from J, the junction contained 10 bases not matched to a gene. Germline-derived CDR1 and CDR2 are SGHTA and FQGNSA. The CDR3 is 16 residues long. The CDR3 region has the DNA TGTGCCAGCAGTTGGACTAGCGGGGGGCCTAGGGGGACCCAGTACTTC. Amino acid sequence: CASSWTSGGPRGTQYF.

The chain couples TRBV19 to TRBJ2-7; TRBD1 might be the D (6 bases). V lost 8 bases, J lost 5 bases, and 16 bases lay in between. The V gene's germline CDR1 is LNHDA and CDR2 SQIVND (reference sequence). The CDR3 is made up of 13 amino acids. CDR3 coding DNA: TGTGCCAGTGCCGAAATACAGGGAGACGAGCAGTACTTC. It codes for CASAEIQGDEQYF.

The V gene is TRBV29-1, the J gene TRBJ1-1; the D is unclear. The germline V and J ends were trimmed by 4 bases and 6 bases, with 21 bases remaining between them. Per germline, CDR1 SQVTM and CDR2 ANQGSEA. This CDR3 spans 15 amino acids. The CDR3 sequence is CSVGPGLGTTAEAFF. The CDR3 bases are TGCAGCGTTGGCCCGGGTTTGGGTACGACCGCTGAAGCTTTCTTT.

The CDR3 protein is CAWSGGSLGNIQYF. The CDR3 region has the DNA TGTGCCTGGAGCGGGGGAAGTTTGGGGAACATTCAGTACTTC. This sequence joins TRBV30 and TRBJ2-4; D might be TRBD2 (6 bases). Per the germline V gene, CDR1 is GTSNPN and CDR2 is SVGIG (reference sequence). The CDR3 totals 14 residues. Trimming shortened V by 3 bases and J by 7 bases, and 16 bases separated the two germline ends. Variable domain in full (rest from reference TRBV30 and TRBJ2-4): SQTIHQWPATLVQPVGSPLSLECTVEGTSNPNLYWYRQAAGRGLQLLFYSVGIGQISSEVPQNLSASRPQDRQFILSSKKLLLSDSGFYLCAWSGGSLGNIQYFGAGTRLSVL.

The chain is built from TRBV25-1 and TRBJ2-4; D unclear. Germline V CDR1 and CDR2: MGHDK, SYGVNS. V lost 3 bases, J lost 15 bases, and 18 bases lay in between. The CDR3 totals 13 residues. As DNA, the CDR3 is TGTGCCAGCAGTGAGGACCATACCCTACTAAGGTACTTC. Its protein product is CASSEDHTLLRYF.

The CDR3 here is CASSWRNEQYF. Written as DNA, the CDR3 is TGTGCCAGCAGTTGGCGGAACGAGCAGTACTTC. The chain carries TRBV28 and TRBJ2-7; D is uncertain. The ends were cut back, 4 bases at V and 5 bases at J, with 6 bases in the middle. CDR1 MDHEN and CDR2 SYDVKM come from the germline V gene. The CDR3 has 11 amino acids. Full variable domain (rest looked up from reference TRBV28 and TRBJ2-7): DVKVTQSSRYLVKRTGEKVFLECVQDMDHENMFWYRQDPGLGLRLIYFSYDVKMKEKGDIPEGYSVSREKKERFSLILESASTNQTSMYLCASSWRNEQYFGPGTRLTVT.

This chain uses TRBV9 with TRBJ2-1; D might be TRBD1 (6 bases). This CDR3 comprises 15 residues. Trimming shortened V by 0 bases and J by 3 bases, and 10 bases separated the two germline ends. Germline CDR1 and CDR2: SGDLS and YYNGEE. The CDR3 spells CASSVAQGSYNEQFF. CDR3 sequence (DNA): TGTGCCAGCAGCGTAGCGCAGGGGAGCTACAATGAGCAGTTCTTC.

The chain links TRBV7-7 to TRBJ2-5; the D call may be TRBD1 or TRBD2 (5 bases each). The CDR3 is 14 amino acids. Trimming removed 1 base at V and 1 base at J, with 7 bases between. From germline, CDR1 is SSHAT and CDR2 FNYEAQ (reference sequence). The CDR3 sequence: CASSLGGIQETQYF. The CDR3 coding sequence is TGTGCCAGCAGCTTAGGGGGGATCCAAGAGACCCAGTACTTC.

The J gene is TRBJ2-3, the V gene TRBV4-2; the D call may be TRBD1 or TRBD2 (5 bases each). V lost 0 bases and J 2 bases, leaving 6 bases between the germline ends. The CDR3 has 14 amino acids. Germline lookup yields CDR1 LGHNA and CDR2 YNFKEQ. The CDR3 DNA sequence: TGTGCCAGCAGCCAAGAAGGGACCACAGATACGCAGTATTTT. Residues: CASSQEGTTDTQYF.

This clone occurred a few times. The rearrangement uses TRBV5-1 and TRBJ2-2; D not certain. Germline V gene data show CDR1 as SGHRS and CDR2 as YFSETQ. The CDR3 loop spans 14 amino acids. V lost 1 base, J lost 5 bases, and 9 bases lay in between. The CDR3: CASSLLGPTGELFF. In DNA form, the CDR3 reads TGCGCCAGCAGCTTGCTTGGTCCAACCGGGGAGCTGTTTTTT.

The chain joins TRBV10-3 to TRBJ1-4; TRBD1 matches at 8 bases. The V gene's germline CDR1 is ENHRY and CDR2 SYGVKD. This CDR3 contains 16 residues. The V segment lost 3 bases and the J segment 4 bases; nucleotides outside the gene matches: 7. The CDR3 DNA reads TGTGCCATCAGTGAACAGCCGGGACAGGTTAATGAAAAACTGTTTTTT. Amino acids: CAISEQPGQVNEKLFF.

V and J are TRBV30 and TRBJ2-6; D gene ambiguous. The length of the CDR3 is 17 residues. The germline CDR1 and CDR2 sequences are GTSNPN and SVGIG (reference sequence). The germline V and J ends were trimmed by 0 bases and 0 bases, with 12 bases remaining between them. The CDR3 DNA reads TGTGCCTGGAGTGTTCGTGGCACCAACTCTGGGGCCAACGTCCTGACTTTC. Translation gives CAWSVRGTNSGANVLTF.

The chain couples TRBV19 to TRBJ1-3; tentatively, D is TRBD1 (5 bases). The V gene's germline CDR1 is LNHDA and CDR2 SQIVND (reference sequence). The V end lost 5 bases, the J end lost 0 bases, and 20 bases lay between the germline ends. This CDR3 contains 18 residues. CDR3 nucleotide sequence: TGTGCCAGTAGTCTCAGCGGAGGTAACAGGATCTCTGGAAACACCATATATTTT. It yields the protein CASSLSGGNRISGNTIYF.

The rearrangement links TRBV4-1 to TRBJ1-5; no definite D call. CDR3 length: 15 residues. CDR1 and CDR2 (germline): MGHRA, YSYEKL. V dropped 4 bases and J dropped 1 base, with 11 bases sitting between them. Here the CDR3 reads CASSPYTESNQPQHF. CDR3 in DNA: TGCGCCAGCAGCCCATACACAGAGAGCAATCAGCCCCAGCATTTT.

The chain joins TRBV20-1 to TRBJ2-3; either TRBD1 or TRBD2 may fit D (5 bases each). The CDR3 consists of 11 residues. Trimming took off 5 bases at V and 8 bases at J, with 11 bases between the two ends. Germline loops: CDR1 DFQATT, CDR2 SNEGSKA (reference sequence). CDR3: CSAGGEGTQYF. CDR3 nucleotide sequence: TGCAGTGCTGGGGGAGAGGGTACGCAGTATTTT.

The chain joins TRBV6-4 to TRBJ2-1, with a weak D call TRBD2 (7 bases). The CDR3 is 15 residues long. Germline CDR1 MRHNA, CDR2 SNTAGT. Trimming stripped 6 bases from V and 4 bases from J, with 16 bases between. CDR3 in DNA: TGTGCCAGCAGCGTCAGGGAGGGGGGATACAATGAGCAGTTCTTC. It translates to CASSVREGGYNEQFF.

The chain joins TRBV10-3 to TRBJ1-3; D perhaps matches TRBD1 (5 bases). Germline-derived CDR1 and CDR2 are ENHRY and SYGVKD. The V end lost 3 bases, the J end lost 0 bases, and 12 bases lay between the germline ends. This CDR3 spans 16 amino acids. In DNA form, the CDR3 reads TGTGCCATCAGTGATCTCCAGGGCGCCTCTGGAAACACCATATATTTT. Amino acid sequence: CAISDLQGASGNTIYF.